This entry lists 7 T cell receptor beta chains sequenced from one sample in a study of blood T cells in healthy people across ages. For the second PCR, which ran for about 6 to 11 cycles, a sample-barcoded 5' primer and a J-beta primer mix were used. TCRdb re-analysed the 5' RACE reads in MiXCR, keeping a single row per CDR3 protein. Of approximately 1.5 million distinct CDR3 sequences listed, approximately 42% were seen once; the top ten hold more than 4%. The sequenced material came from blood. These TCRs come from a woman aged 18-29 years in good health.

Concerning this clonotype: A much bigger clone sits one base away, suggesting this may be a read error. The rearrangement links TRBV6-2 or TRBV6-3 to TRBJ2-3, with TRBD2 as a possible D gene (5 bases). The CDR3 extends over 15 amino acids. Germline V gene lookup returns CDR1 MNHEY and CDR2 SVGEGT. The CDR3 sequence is CASSNGNSGADAQYF. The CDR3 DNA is TGTGCCAGCAGTAACGGGAACTCAGGCGCAGATGCGCAGTATTTT.

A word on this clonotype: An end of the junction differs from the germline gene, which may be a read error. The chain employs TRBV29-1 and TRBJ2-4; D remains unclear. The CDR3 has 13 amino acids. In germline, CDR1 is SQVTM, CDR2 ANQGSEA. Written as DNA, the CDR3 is TGCAGCGTAGAAGAGGCGACTAAAAACATTCAGTACTTC. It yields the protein CSVEEATKNIQYF. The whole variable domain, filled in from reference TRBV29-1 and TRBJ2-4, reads SAVISQKPSRDICQRGTSLTIQCQVDSQVTMMFWYRQQPGQSLTLIATANQGSEATYESGFVIDKFPISRPNLTFSTLTVSNMSPEDSSIYLCSVEEATKNIQYFGAGTRLSVL.

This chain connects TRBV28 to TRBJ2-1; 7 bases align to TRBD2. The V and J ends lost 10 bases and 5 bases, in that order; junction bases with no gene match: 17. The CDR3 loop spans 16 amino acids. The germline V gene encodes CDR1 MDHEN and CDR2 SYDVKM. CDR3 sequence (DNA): TGTGCCACTTGTCCGGGAGGCACCCGATACAACAATGAGCAGTTCTTC. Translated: CATCPGGTRYNNEQFF. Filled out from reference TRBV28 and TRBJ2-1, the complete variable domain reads DVKVTQSSRYLVKRTGEKVFLECVQDMDHENMFWYRQDPGLGLRLIYFSYDVKMKEKGDIPEGYSVSREKKERFSLILESASTNQTSMYLCATCPGGTRYNNEQFFGPGTRLTVL.

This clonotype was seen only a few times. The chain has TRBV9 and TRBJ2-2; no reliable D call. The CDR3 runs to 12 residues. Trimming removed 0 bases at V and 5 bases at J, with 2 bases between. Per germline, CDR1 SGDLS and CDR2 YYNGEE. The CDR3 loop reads CASSVATGELFF. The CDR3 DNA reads TGTGCCAGCAGCGTAGCTACCGGGGAGCTGTTTTTT.

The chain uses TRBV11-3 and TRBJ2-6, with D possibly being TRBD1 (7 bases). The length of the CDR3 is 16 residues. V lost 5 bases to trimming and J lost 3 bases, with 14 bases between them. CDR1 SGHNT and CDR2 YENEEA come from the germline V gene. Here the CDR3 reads CASSAGGGLGANVLTF. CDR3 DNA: TGTGCCAGCAGCGCCGGAGGGGGCCTTGGGGCCAACGTCCTGACTTTC.

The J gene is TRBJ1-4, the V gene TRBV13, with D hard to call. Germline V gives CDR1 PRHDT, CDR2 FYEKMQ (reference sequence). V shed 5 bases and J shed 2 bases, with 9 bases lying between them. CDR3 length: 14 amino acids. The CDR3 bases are TGTGCCAGCAGCCGGCCCGAGACTAATGAAAAACTGTTTTTT. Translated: CASSRPETNEKLFF.

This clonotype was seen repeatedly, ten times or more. CDR3 coding DNA: TGTGCCAGCAGCTTAGAAGCGGGACGCACAGATACGCAGTATTTT. This sequence encodes CASSLEAGRTDTQYF. The rearrangement uses TRBV7-2 and TRBJ2-3, with TRBD2 identical over 7 bases. The CDR3 is made up of 15 amino acids. The J segment lost 1 base and the V segment lost 1 base, leaving 2 bases of the junction unmatched. Per germline, CDR1 SGHTA and CDR2 FQGNSA.